This is a list of T cell receptor beta chains from one sample in a study of vaccination and CD4 T cells after COVID-19. TCRdb re-analysed the PCR reads in MiXCR, keeping a single row per CDR3 protein. In the table there are 15,000 to 18,000 distinct CDR3 sequences, 40% to 60% of which are singletons. These receptors have no identified antigens. The sample was CD4+ T cells from blood, cultured in vitro, taken before SARS-CoV-2 vaccination. The origin of the receptors is a human donor who had recovered from COVID-19. Both conserved end residues are part of each CDR3. The D gene is left open where the match is weak. Expanded clones get a size class; other rows say once, few or many, or leave the size out.

TRBJ2-5 | NA | TRBV3-1 | NA | CASSTGTDRRETQYF | TGTGCCAGCAGCACCGGGACCGACAGAAGAGAGACCCAGTACTTC
TRBJ2-2 | NA | TRBV10-2 | NA | CASTGGGANTGELFF | TGCGCCAGCACCGGGGGAGGAGCGAACACCGGGGAGCTGTTTTTT
TRBJ2-2 | NA | TRBV12-3/TRBV12-4 | NA | CASSYFGRELFF | TGTGCCAGCAGTTATTTTGGAAGGGAGCTGTTTTTT
TRBJ2-5 | NA | TRBV7-6 | NA | CASSANRVRPETQYF | TGTGCCAGCAGCGCAAACAGGGTCCGACCAGAGACCCAGTACTTC
TRBJ1-5 | NA | TRBV14 | NA | CASSQGINQPQHF | TGTGCCAGCAGCCAAGGGATCAATCAGCCCCAGCATTTT
TRBJ2-3 | NA | TRBV4-3 | NA | CASSQERQDTQYF | TGCGCCAGCAGCCAAGAACGGCAAGATACGCAGTATTTT
TRBJ2-1 | few | TRBV7-9 | TRBD2 | CASSETSGSSYNEQFF | TGTGCCAGCAGCGAGACTAGCGGGAGCTCCTACAATGAGCAGTTCTTC
TRBJ2-3 | NA | TRBV6-1 | NA | CASKQEDTDTQYF | TGTGCCAGCAAGCAGGAGGACACAGATACGCAGTATTTT
TRBJ1-5 | NA | TRBV4-1 | NA | CASSPSGQLNQPQHF | TGCGCCAGCAGCCCAAGCGGACAGTTAAATCAGCCCCAGCATTTT
TRBJ2-2 | NA | TRBV29-1 | TRBD2 | CSVEDRLAGVMSGELFF | TGCAGCGTTGAAGATCGACTAGCGGGAGTCATGAGCGGGGAGCTGTTTTTT
TRBJ2-7 | NA | TRBV28 | NA | CASSLPMVPYEQYF | TGTGCCAGCAGTCTCCCGATGGTCCCCTACGAGCAGTACTTC
TRBJ2-7 | few | TRBV20-1 | TRBD1 | CSATSVDRGYRSEQYF | TGCAGTGCTACCAGCGTGGACAGGGGGTATCGTAGCGAGCAGTACTTC
TRBJ1-1 | NA | TRBV7-3 | NA | CASSLTSRDTEAFF | TGTGCCAGCAGCTTAACCTCAAGGGACACTGAAGCTTTCTTT
TRBJ1-1 | few | TRBV2 | NA | CASSEGNFGTEAFF | TGTGCCAGCAGTGAGGGTAATTTCGGCACTGAAGCTTTCTTT
TRBJ1-5 | few | TRBV6-1 | NA | CASSVMGGDQPQHF | TGTGCCAGCAGTGTTATGGGAGGGGATCAGCCCCAGCATTTT
TRBJ2-7 | few | TRBV9 | TRBD1 | CASSATGSGEQYF | TGTGCCAGCAGCGCGACAGGGTCGGGCGAGCAGTACTTC
TRBJ2-7 | NA | TRBV6-5 | TRBD1 | CASSWDRGSYEQYF | TGTGCCAGCAGTTGGGACAGGGGCTCCTACGAGCAGTACTTC
TRBJ2-5 | NA | TRBV5-5 | TRBD2 | CASSLSPSGSVETQYF | TGTGCCAGCAGCTTGTCACCTAGCGGGAGCGTAGAGACCCAGTACTTC
TRBJ1-6 | NA | TRBV2 | NA | CASKYRDGYNSPLHF | TGTGCCAGCAAATATAGGGACGGCTATAATTCACCCCTCCACTTT
TRBJ1-5 | NA | TRBV5-1 | NA | CASSWTGSADQPQHF | TGCGCCAGCAGCTGGACGGGATCCGCGGATCAGCCCCAGCATTTT
TRBJ1-6 | once | TRBV12-3/TRBV12-4 | TRBD1 | CASSLGTGFYNSPLHF | TGTGCCAGCAGTTTAGGGACAGGGTTCTATAATTCACCCCTCCACTTT
TRBJ1-1 | once | TRBV3-1 | NA | CASSQAGAATEAFF | TGTGCCAGCAGCCAAGCGGGTGCGGCCACTGAAGCTTTCTTT
TRBJ2-7 | NA | TRBV28 | NA | CASSPLIYEQCF | TGTGCCAGCAGTCCCCTTATCTACGAGCAGTGCTTC
TRBJ2-5 | few | TRBV7-2 | NA | CASSLGGITQETQYF | TGTGCCAGCAGCTTAGGAGGGATCACCCAAGAGACCCAGTACTTC
TRBJ1-2 | few | TRBV11-1 | TRBD1 | CASSPDRGYYGYTF | TGTGCCAGCAGCCCGGACAGGGGCTACTATGGCTACACCTTC
TRBJ2-7 | NA | TRBV27 | TRBD2 | CASSSRSSGSYRGEQYF | TGTGCCAGCAGTTCACGATCTAGCGGGAGCTACCGGGGCGAGCAGTACTTC
TRBJ2-3 | NA | TRBV27 | TRBD2 | CASSLNLAVSTDTQYF | TGTGCCAGCAGTTTAAATCTAGCGGTTAGCACAGATACGCAGTATTTT
TRBJ1-1 | NA | TRBV3-1 | NA | CASRPGGAGNTEAFF | TGTGCCAGCAGGCCTGGTGGCGCGGGGAACACTGAAGCTTTCTTT
TRBJ1-4 | NA | TRBV20-1 | TRBD1 | CSASRSGTGAEKLFF | TGCAGTGCTAGCCGGTCCGGGACAGGGGCGGAAAAACTGTTTTTT
TRBJ2-7 | NA | TRBV12-3/TRBV12-4 | NA | CASSLVRGREQYF | TGTGCCAGCAGTTTGGTCCGGGGAAGGGAGCAGTACTTC
TRBJ2-7 | NA | TRBV30 | TRBD2 | CAWSFGTSGSSYEQYF | TGTGCCTGGAGTTTCGGGACTAGCGGATCTTCCTACGAGCAGTACTTC
TRBJ1-1 | few | TRBV6-2/TRBV6-3 | NA | CASSYSAGRTEAFF | TGTGCCAGCAGTTACTCGGCGGGGCGCACTGAAGCTTTCTTT
TRBJ2-3 | NA | TRBV30 | TRBD2 | CAWSGGLAEADTQYF | TGTGCCTGGAGTGGGGGACTAGCGGAGGCAGATACGCAGTATTTT
TRBJ2-5 | NA | TRBV7-8 | TRBD2 | CASSPRLAWETQYF | TGTGCCAGCAGCCCACGACTAGCTTGGGAGACCCAGTACTTC
TRBJ2-7 | NA | TRBV29-1 | NA | CSVEVRYEQYF | TGCAGCGTTGAAGTCCGCTACGAGCAGTACTTC
TRBJ1-6 | NA | TRBV12-3/TRBV12-4 | NA | CATTWNNSPLHF | TGTGCCACCACCTGGAATAATTCACCCCTCCACTTT
TRBJ2-1 | NA | TRBV11-2 | NA | CASSRRDGSYNEQFF | TGTGCCAGCAGCCGACGAGACGGTTCCTACAATGAGCAGTTCTTC
TRBJ2-7 | few | TRBV28 | NA | CASSLAVSEQYF | TGTGCCAGCAGTTTAGCCGTCAGCGAGCAGTACTTC
TRBJ2-3 | NA | TRBV9 | NA | CASSVRLVTDTQYF | TGTGCCAGCAGCGTACGACTAGTCACAGATACGCAGTATTTT
TRBJ1-3 | once | TRBV5-1 | NA | CASSSTSSGNTIYF | TGCGCCAGCAGCTCAACAAGCTCTGGAAACACCATATATTTT
TRBJ2-7 | few | TRBV6-1 | NA | CASSERVLRDEQYF | TGTGCCAGCAGTGAAAGAGTTTTGAGAGACGAGCAGTACTTC
TRBJ2-6 | NA | TRBV20-1 | TRBD1 | CSARDQTGGDSGANVLTF | TGCAGTGCTAGAGATCAGACAGGGGGAGATTCTGGGGCCAACGTCCTGACTTTC
TRBJ2-6 | once | TRBV27 | NA | CASRPDLRAGSIFSGANVLTF | TGTGCCAGCAGACCTGATTTAAGGGCAGGATCCATCTTCTCTGGGGCCAACGTCCTGACTTTC